This entry describes one T cell receptor (beta chain). Its target is not known. Each donor gave ten milliliters of peripheral blood. The data belong to a study of blood T cells in healthy people across ages. A second PCR of about 7 to 12 cycles used a sample-barcoded 5' primer and a J-beta primer mix. TCRdb called the 5' RACE reads again in MiXCR, with one record for every CDR3 protein. Among some 1.4 million distinct CDR3 sequences listed, 42% were seen once. Study-level findings and limits: Older age went with lower TCR beta diversity per million T cells, in a roughly linear way. Using unsorted PBMCs precluded a conclusive naive versus antigen-experienced comparison. Versus aged donors, long-lived donors had higher diversity and more naive CD4+ cells.

The origin of this receptor is a woman under 30 in good health. Sequencing was performed on blood.

The DNA for the CDR3 is TGTGCCATCAGTGAGGGGACAGGGGATAGGGAGACCCAGTACTTC. Amino acids: CAISEGTGDRETQYF. This chain joins TRBV10-3 and TRBJ2-5, with 10 bases aligning to TRBD1. Germline-derived CDR1 and CDR2 are ENHRY and SYGVKD. The CDR3 is 15 amino acids. V shed 2 bases, J shed 5 bases, and the junction held 5 bases outside the gene matches.